This entry features one T cell receptor (beta chain) sequence. Its antigen is unknown. Selected positively for CCR7 and CD45RO-negative, naive CD8 cells excluded terminally differentiated effector memory CD45RA+ cells. When replicate PCRs were run on sorted subsets, they used around 200 ng DNA, 30,000 to 35,000 T cell genomes. Here immunoSEQ multiplex PCR was the method, and the copy in TCRdb shows in-frame clones only, minus some. The table has about 2 million clones, about 95% seen once; the top ten hold under 1.5%. This sample was included in a study of shared clonotypes between healthy human individuals. Study-level results: Specimens sampled were limited to blood, with tissue repertoires likely differing.

This CDR3 spans 18 amino acids. Trimming at V came to 1 base and at J to 0 bases, leaving 9 bases not matched to a gene. Germline lookup yields CDR1 SGHNT and CDR2 YYREEE (reference sequence). The receptor was derived from a man aged 18-30 years in good health. Sample: naive CD8+ T cells sorted from blood. The chain uses TRBV5-4 and TRBJ2-2; 7 nucleotides align to TRBD1. The CDR3 region has the DNA TGTGCCAGCAGCTTGCGGCAGGGGGTTTTCGCGAACACCGGGGAGCTGTTTTTT. The encoded protein is CASSLRQGVFANTGELFF. The entire variable domain, with the rest obtained from reference TRBV5-4 and TRBJ2-2, is as follows: ETGVTQSPTHLIKTRGQQVTLRCSSQSGHNTVSWYQQALGQGPQFIFQYYREEENGRGNFPPRFSGLQFPNYSSELNVNALELDDSALYLCASSLRQGVFANTGELFFGEGSRLTVL.